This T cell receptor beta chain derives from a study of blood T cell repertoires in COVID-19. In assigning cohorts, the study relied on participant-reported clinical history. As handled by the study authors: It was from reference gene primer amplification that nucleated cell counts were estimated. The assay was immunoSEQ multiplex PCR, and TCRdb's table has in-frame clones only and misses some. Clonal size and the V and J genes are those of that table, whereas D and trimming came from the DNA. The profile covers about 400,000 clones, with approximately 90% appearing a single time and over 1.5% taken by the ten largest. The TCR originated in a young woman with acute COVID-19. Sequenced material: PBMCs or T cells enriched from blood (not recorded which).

Written as DNA, the CDR3 is TGTGCCAGCAGCTCACGGACAGGGCCTATCACTGAAGCTTTCTTT. This sequence encodes CASSSRTGPITEAFF. The chain is built from TRBV9 and TRBJ1-1, with 8 nucleotides matching TRBD1. This CDR3 contains 15 residues. CDR1 and CDR2 (germline): SGDLS, YYNGEE. Losses at the gene ends were 4 bases for V and 4 bases for J; bases not matched to a gene: 9.